These 29 T cell receptor beta chains were sequenced from one sample in a study of blood T cell repertoires in COVID-19. The assay was immunoSEQ multiplex PCR, and TCRdb's table has in-frame clones only and misses some. The sample contains 50,000 to 65,000 clones, approximately 87% of which appear only once. The source material was peripheral blood. Receptors originate from a man in his forties with active COVID-19.

This clone showed up just a few times. V gene TRBV19 combines with J gene TRBJ1-1; 9 nucleotides align to TRBD1. Germline CDR1 is LNHDA and CDR2 is SQIVND (reference sequence). The CDR3 runs 14 residues. With 7 bases clipped from V and 2 bases from J, the junction kept 5 bases outside the gene matches. CDR3 residues: CASIPGQGNTEAFF. CDR3 nucleotide sequence: TGTGCCAGTATCCCGGGACAGGGAAACACTGAAGCTTTCTTT.

CDR3 sequence: CASSLRVYNGAFRDRGLETQYF. The CDR3 DNA is TGTGCCAGCAGTTTAAGGGTGTATAATGGAGCCTTCCGGGACAGGGGACTAGAGACCCAGTACTTC. This chain uses TRBV27 with TRBJ2-5; 10 nucleotides agree with TRBD1. V trimming: 2 bases; J trimming: 4 bases; junction bases outside the gene matches: 25. The CDR3 consists of 22 residues. Germline V lookup: CDR1 MNHEY, CDR2 SMNVEV (reference sequence).

J is TRBJ2-7 and V is TRBV10-1, with D possibly being TRBD2 (5 bases). Germline loops: CDR1 WNHNN, CDR2 SYGVQD (reference sequence). V lost 2 bases and J 3 bases, leaving 8 bases between the germline ends. The CDR3 length is 13 residues. In DNA form, the CDR3 reads TGCGCCAGCAGTGAGAGAGCGGACTACGAGCAGTACTTC. Amino acid sequence: CASSERADYEQYF.

V and J are TRBV7-9 and TRBJ1-1; 8 bases line up with TRBD1. The V gene's germline CDR1 is SEHNR and CDR2 FQNEAQ (reference sequence). The junction had 4 bases not matched to a gene; V was cut back by 4 bases and J by 0 bases. This CDR3 spans 15 amino acids. CDR3 bases: TGTGCCAGCAGCTCGACAGGGGAAGTGAACACTGAAGCTTTCTTT. Translating gives CASSSTGEVNTEAFF.

The rearrangement links TRBV27 to TRBJ1-5; 7 bases align to TRBD1. This CDR3 region has 13 residues. Unmatched junction bases numbered 3, after V lost 8 bases and J lost 2 bases. The germline gives CDR1 MNHEY, CDR2 SMNVEV (reference sequence). CDR3 coding DNA: TGTGCCAGCCGCGGGACAGGCAATCAGCCCCAGCATTTT. Amino acid sequence: CASRGTGNQPQHF.

The rearrangement uses TRBV24-1 and TRBJ2-2; TRBD2 matches 12 bases. Looked up from germline, CDR1 is KGHDR and CDR2 is SFDVKD. The V gene end was trimmed by 3 bases and the J gene end by 7 bases; junction bases not matched to a gene: 5. CDR3 length: 16 amino acids. CDR3 DNA sequence: TGTGCCACCAGTGATAAAACTAGCGGGAGGATCGGGGAGCTGTTTTTT. It is translated as CATSDKTSGRIGELFF.

This chain connects TRBV5-1 to TRBJ1-3, with D tentatively TRBD1 (5 bases). This CDR3 has 15 amino acids. V lost 0 bases and J 6 bases, leaving 13 bases between the germline ends. Germline CDR1 SGHRS, CDR2 YFSETQ. DNA for the CDR3: TGCGCCAGCAGCTTGGTAGCGGGGGAACCAAACACCATATATTTT. Translated, it gives CASSLVAGEPNTIYF.

CDR3 protein: CASSHPDYYGYTF. The DNA of the CDR3 is TGTGCCAGCAGCCACCCCGACTACTATGGCTACACCTTC. V and J are TRBV5-4 and TRBJ1-2; D is undetermined. The V and J ends lost 4 bases and 3 bases respectively, with 10 bases between them. This CDR3 has 13 amino acids. Germline V gene sequence: CDR1 SGHNT, CDR2 YYREEE (reference sequence).

V and J are TRBV4-2 and TRBJ1-6; 7 bases are shared with TRBD1. CDR1 and CDR2 from the germline V gene are LGHNA and YNFKEQ. The J segment lost 6 bases and the V segment lost 3 bases, leaving 5 bases of the junction unmatched. The CDR3 has 15 amino acids. The CDR3 sequence: CASSQEGDSNSPLHF. The CDR3 nucleotides are TGTGCCAGCAGCCAGGAGGGGGACAGTAATTCACCCCTCCACTTT.

The rearrangement uses TRBV6-1 and TRBJ1-2; no clear D. The CDR3 contains 15 residues. Germline V lookup: CDR1 MNHNS, CDR2 SASEGT. Trimming shortened V by 2 bases and J by 4 bases, and 14 bases separated the two germline ends. In nucleotides, the CDR3 is TGTGCCAGCAGTGAAAGCCAGCTTGGAGGCTATGGCTACACCTTC. Protein sequence: CASSESQLGGYGYTF.

The rearrangement uses TRBV9 and TRBJ2-1; 13 positions agree with TRBD2. CDR3 size: 18 residues. Germline V gene data show CDR1 as SGDLS and CDR2 as YYNGEE. The V segment lost 0 bases and the J segment 4 bases; nucleotides outside the gene matches: 7. CDR3 in amino acids: CASSVGAGLAGLYNEQFF. CDR3 nucleotides: TGTGCCAGCAGCGTAGGCGCGGGACTAGCGGGGCTTTACAATGAGCAGTTCTTC.

V usage is TRBV2 and J usage is TRBJ1-1; D uncertain. V gave up 7 bases and J gave up 1 base, with 10 bases separating them. The CDR3 runs 13 residues. From germline, CDR1 is SNHLY and CDR2 FYNNEI. CDR3: CASNRGWNTEAFF. Here the CDR3 DNA reads TGTGCCAGCAACCGGGGATGGAACACTGAAGCTTTCTTT.

The chain combines TRBV6-6 with TRBJ1-1; 7 positions agree with TRBD1. Germline CDR1 reads MNHNY; CDR2 reads SVGAGI (reference sequence). This CDR3 has 15 amino acids. Trimming took 7 bases from V and 3 from J; bases not matched to a gene: 11. The CDR3 protein is CASTERGRPDTEAFF. The CDR3 nucleotides are TGTGCCAGCACCGAGAGGGGGCGTCCTGACACTGAAGCTTTCTTT.

The CDR3 bases are TGTGCCATCAATCCTGGGGGAGGGTCCTACAATGAGCAGTTCTTC. It translates to CAINPGGGSYNEQFF. This chain connects TRBV10-3 to TRBJ2-1, with 7 bases identical to TRBD2. The V gene end was trimmed by 7 bases and the J gene end by 1 base; junction bases not matched to a gene: 7. This CDR3 is built from 15 residues. Germline CDR1 and CDR2: ENHRY and SYGVKD.

The genes are TRBV19 and TRBJ1-5, with D possibly TRBD1 on 5 matching bases. Germline assignment: CDR1 LNHDA and CDR2 SQIVND (reference sequence). The V and J ends lost 3 bases and 2 bases respectively, with 14 bases between them. The CDR3 runs 16 residues. CDR3 protein: CASSILPGRRNQPQHF. CDR3 nucleotides: TGTGCCAGTAGTATCCTCCCAGGGCGCCGCAATCAGCCCCAGCATTTT.

This clone was seen once. This CDR3 is CASSLRLAGGDTQYF. Here the CDR3 DNA reads TGTGCCAGCAGCTTGAGGCTAGCGGGGGGAGATACGCAGTATTTT. The chain employs TRBV5-4 and TRBJ2-3, with 11 bases aligning to TRBD2. The trim removed 1 base at V and 5 bases at J, leaving 3 bases unmatched. CDR3 size: 15 residues. Germline V gives CDR1 SGHNT, CDR2 YYREEE (reference sequence).

The chain recombines TRBV28 with TRBJ2-2; 11 bases align to TRBD2. Germline V gene sequence: CDR1 MDHEN, CDR2 SYDVKM. Germline trimming cut 5 bases from V and 5 bases from J; bases unmatched to any gene: 19. This CDR3 is 20 amino acids long. In nucleotides, the CDR3 is TGTGCCAGCAGTGGCCAGACAGGGGTTAGCGGGAGGGCCAGGACCGGGGAGCTGTTTTTT. This translates into CASSGQTGVSGRARTGELFF.

The chain links TRBV19 to TRBJ1-2, with unresolved D. V was clipped by 4 bases and J by 5 bases, with 14 bases between them. Looked up from germline, CDR1 is LNHDA and CDR2 is SQIVND (reference sequence). This CDR3 is 14 amino acids long. CDR3 sequence reads: CASSRVPPGYGYTF. CDR3 nucleotides: TGTGCCAGTAGTAGGGTCCCGCCCGGGTATGGCTACACCTTC.

The chain is built from TRBV19 and TRBJ1-5; 7 bases match TRBD1. The length of the CDR3 is 14 residues. Trimming removed 3 bases from V and 4 bases from J; junction bases left unmatched: 3. Looked up from germline, CDR1 is LNHDA and CDR2 is SQIVND (reference sequence). The CDR3 spells CASSILQGNQPQHF. The CDR3 DNA reads as TGTGCCAGTAGTATCTTACAGGGGAATCAGCCCCAGCATTTT.

This clone appeared once. The V and J genes are TRBV11-2 and TRBJ2-7; D may be TRBD1 (5 bases). The V gene's germline CDR1 is SGHAT and CDR2 FQNNGV. Trimming took 4 bases from V and 3 from J, leaving 10 bases between them. The CDR3 sequence is 13 residues long. The DNA for the CDR3 is TGTGCCAGCAGCTCCCCCGACAGCTACGAGCAGTACTTC. Its protein is CASSSPDSYEQYF.

This rearrangement joins TRBV5-4 to TRBJ1-2; TRBD1 matches at 7 bases. The CDR3 is made up of 17 amino acids. Germline-derived CDR1 and CDR2 are SGHNT and YYREEE (reference sequence). The trim removed 2 bases at V and 0 bases at J, leaving 10 bases unmatched. The CDR3, as DNA: TGTGCCAGCAGCTTACCAGGGGGTATAACTTCTAACTATGGCTACACCTTC. Protein: CASSLPGGITSNYGYTF.

The chain is built from TRBV4-1 and TRBJ2-7; D perhaps matches TRBD2 (6 bases). The CDR3 is 14 residues long. Germline V gene sequence: CDR1 MGHRA, CDR2 YSYEKL. V dropped 4 bases and J dropped 1 base, with 11 bases sitting between them. Written as DNA, the CDR3 is TGCGCCAGCAGCCCGCGGGACCGGTCCTACGAGCAGTACTTC. It is translated as CASSPRDRSYEQYF.

The rearrangement links TRBV7-9 to TRBJ2-3, with a weak D call TRBD2 (6 bases). The CDR3 is 16 residues long. CDR1 is SEHNR and CDR2 is FQNEAQ in the germline V gene (reference sequence). Deletions cut 3 bases from V and 2 bases from J, with 15 bases between. CDR3: CASSFYGAGITDTQYF. As DNA, the CDR3 is TGTGCCAGCAGCTTTTACGGGGCGGGGATCACAGATACGCAGTATTTT. The whole variable domain, remainder taken from reference TRBV7-9 and TRBJ2-3, is DTGVSQNPRHKITKRGQNVTFRCDPISEHNRLYWYRQTLGQGPEFLTYFQNEAQLEKSRLLSDRFSAERPKGSFSTLEIQRTEQGDSAMYLCASSFYGAGITDTQYFGPGTRLTVL.

The J gene is TRBJ2-5, the V gene TRBV5-1; 9 bases match TRBD1. The ends lost 4 bases at V and 3 bases at J; junction bases unmatched: 1. This CDR3 comprises 13 residues. Per the germline V gene, CDR1 is SGHRS and CDR2 is YFSETQ. Written as DNA, the CDR3 is TGCGCCAGCAGCCGACAGGGGGAAGAGACCCAGTACTTC. Amino acid sequence: CASSRQGEETQYF.

The genes are TRBV10-1 and TRBJ2-1, with 14 bases aligning to TRBD2. This CDR3 contains 16 residues. The junction had 9 bases not matched to a gene; V was cut back by 4 bases and J by 10 bases. Germline values: CDR1 WNHNN, CDR2 SYGVQD (reference sequence). CDR3 nucleotide sequence: TGCGCCAGCAGTGCCGTCGGACTAGCGGGAGGAGAGGAGCAGTTCTTC. Residues: CASSAVGLAGGEEQFF.

The chain couples TRBV6-5 to TRBJ1-4, with 9 bases fitting TRBD1. The CDR3 totals 14 residues. Germline V gene lookup returns CDR1 MNHEY and CDR2 SVGAGI. The V segment lost 5 bases and the J segment 7 bases; nucleotides outside the gene matches: 5. The CDR3 loop reads CASSRQGDGEKLFF. Written as DNA, the CDR3 is TGTGCCAGCAGTCGACAGGGGGACGGTGAAAAACTGTTTTTT.

The chain links TRBV18 to TRBJ2-7; the match to TRBD1 covers 10 bases. The CDR3 runs to 15 residues. Germline V gene lookup returns CDR1 KGHSH and CDR2 LQKENI. Unmatched junction bases numbered 4, after V lost 2 bases and J lost 3 bases. The CDR3 region has the DNA TGTGCCAGCTCACCAGGGGGACAGGGGTACTACGAGCAGTACTTC. Translating it yields CASSPGGQGYYEQYF. Full variable domain (rest looked up from reference TRBV18 and TRBJ2-7): NAGVMQNPRHLVRRRGQEARLRCSPMKGHSHVYWYRQLPEEGLKFMVYLQKENIIDESGMPKERFSAEFPKEGPSILRIQQVVRGDSAAYFCASSPGGQGYYEQYFGPGTRLTVT.

The chain recombines TRBV28 with TRBJ1-1; a possible D gene is TRBD1 (6 bases). The germline V and J ends were trimmed by 6 bases and 2 bases, with 13 bases remaining between them. Germline lookup yields CDR1 MDHEN and CDR2 SYDVKM. The CDR3 has 14 residues. The DNA for the CDR3 is TGTGCCAGCAGCTTACAGGGAGGTAACACTGAAGCTTTCTTT. Protein product: CASSLQGGNTEAFF.

The rearrangement uses TRBV10-3 and TRBJ2-1; tentatively, D is TRBD1 (5 bases). Trimming pared 6 bases from V and 7 bases from J, leaving 16 bases between. There are 14 residues in the CDR3. From germline, CDR1 is ENHRY and CDR2 SYGVKD. The CDR3 loop is CAIRRLQKGNEQFF. CDR3 in DNA: TGTGCCATCAGAAGACTCCAGAAGGGGAATGAGCAGTTCTTC.